Below, 10 T cell receptor beta chains from the same sample are listed, as sequenced in a study of T cell responses to AZD1222 COVID-19 vaccine. Assay used: immunoSEQ multiplex PCR; TCRdb lists only in-frame clones, some missing. The table has 120,000 or so clones, around 87% seen once; the top ten hold around 3.3%. Specimen: peripheral blood, collected on day 0 of AZD1222 vaccination. The receptors come from an adult in good health.

This chain uses TRBV5-1 with TRBJ2-7; tentatively, D is TRBD1 or TRBD2 (5 bases each). CDR1 is SGHRS, CDR2 YFSETQ, per germline. Trimming took 4 bases from V and 6 from J, leaving 23 bases between them. CDR3 length: 16 amino acids. The CDR3 loop reads CASSPEANVNGGEQYF. CDR3 DNA: TGCGCCAGCAGCCCCGAGGCAAACGTCAATGGGGGCGAGCAGTACTTC.

This clone was detected only once. This chain joins TRBV28 and TRBJ2-1, with 10 bases matching TRBD1. Trimming removed 5 bases from V and 7 bases from J; junction bases left unmatched: 5. Germline CDR1 reads MDHEN; CDR2 reads SYDVKM. The CDR3 sequence is 14 residues long. The CDR3 coding sequence is TGTGCCAGCAGTCAAGACAGGGGGCGAAATGAGCAGTTCTTC. As protein: CASSQDRGRNEQFF.

CDR3 loop: CASSLAPATGELFF. DNA for the CDR3: TGCGCCAGCAGCTTGGCGCCGGCTACCGGGGAGCTGTTTTTT. V and J are TRBV5-1 and TRBJ2-2; D unclear. The V and J ends lost 0 bases and 5 bases respectively, with 8 bases between them. CDR3 length: 14 residues. CDR1 and CDR2 from the germline V gene are SGHRS and YFSETQ.

With respect to this clone: One end of the junction is discordant with germline, which a read error may explain. The chain recombines TRBV7-8 with TRBJ2-7, with TRBD2 identical over 10 bases. This CDR3 spans 14 amino acids. Looked up from germline, CDR1 is SGHVS and CDR2 is FQNEAQ. CDR3 sequence reads: CASSVAGGRSEQYF. As DNA, the CDR3 is TGTGCCAGCAGCGTAGCGGGAGGACGGAGCGAGCAGTACTTC.

V and J are TRBV10-1 and TRBJ2-6; tentative D call: TRBD1 (5 bases). Trimming removed 5 bases at V and 0 bases at J, with 23 bases between. CDR1 is WNHNN and CDR2 is SYGVQD in the germline V gene (reference sequence). The CDR3 is made up of 20 amino acids. The CDR3 here is CASSLTVHLLSTSGANVLTF. The DNA for the CDR3 is TGCGCCAGCAGTCTGACAGTCCACCTGCTCTCAACCTCTGGGGCCAACGTCCTGACTTTC.

The chain uses TRBV7-3 and TRBJ2-5, with D unclear. The germline V gene encodes CDR1 SGHTA and CDR2 FQGTGA. The CDR3 is made up of 14 amino acids. V lost 5 bases to trimming and J lost 5 bases, with 15 bases between them. In DNA form, the CDR3 reads TGTGCCAGCAGCCCAAGGGCATACGGGGAGACCCAGTACTTC. The encoded protein is CASSPRAYGETQYF.

The rearrangement joins TRBV5-1 to TRBJ2-7, with TRBD1 matching 10 bases. The V segment lost 4 bases and the J segment 4 bases; nucleotides outside the gene matches: 5. This CDR3 comprises 14 residues. Germline values: CDR1 SGHRS, CDR2 YFSETQ. The CDR3 DNA reads TGCGCCAGCAGCCGGGACAGGGGAAATTACGAGCAGTACTTC. This gives the protein CASSRDRGNYEQYF.

This chain joins TRBV5-6 and TRBJ1-1; D remains unclear. Germline V gives CDR1 SGHDT, CDR2 YYEEEE. Trimming took off 4 bases at V and 1 base at J, with 14 bases between the two ends. CDR3 length: 15 residues. CDR3: CASSPRVTRNTEAFF. As DNA, the CDR3 is TGTGCCAGCAGCCCCCGGGTTACTCGGAACACTGAAGCTTTCTTT. The variable domain in full, completed from reference TRBV5-6 and TRBJ1-1, reads DAGVTQSPTHLIKTRGQQVTLRCSPKSGHDTVSWYQQALGQGPQFIFQYYEEEERQRGNFPDRFSGHQFPNYSSELNVNALLLGDSALYLCASSPRVTRNTEAFFGQGTRLTVV.

This chain connects TRBV7-2 to TRBJ1-5, with D tentatively TRBD1 (6 bases). The CDR3 has 15 amino acids. Germline V gene sequence: CDR1 SGHTA, CDR2 FQGNSA. Trimming took 3 bases from V and 3 from J, leaving 12 bases between them. The DNA for the CDR3 is TGTGCCAGCAGCTTGAACAGGGCCTTCAATCAGCCCCAGCATTTT. Protein product: CASSLNRAFNQPQHF.

The gene calls are TRBV5-5 and TRBJ1-6, with D perhaps matching TRBD1 (5 bases). V dropped 0 bases and J dropped 0 bases, with 10 bases sitting between them. CDR1 SGHKS and CDR2 YYEKEE come from the germline V gene (reference sequence). This CDR3 has 17 residues. The CDR3, as DNA: TGTGCCAGCAGCTTGGTACGGGGGAGCTCCTATAATTCACCCCTCCACTTT. Its translation: CASSLVRGSSYNSPLHF.